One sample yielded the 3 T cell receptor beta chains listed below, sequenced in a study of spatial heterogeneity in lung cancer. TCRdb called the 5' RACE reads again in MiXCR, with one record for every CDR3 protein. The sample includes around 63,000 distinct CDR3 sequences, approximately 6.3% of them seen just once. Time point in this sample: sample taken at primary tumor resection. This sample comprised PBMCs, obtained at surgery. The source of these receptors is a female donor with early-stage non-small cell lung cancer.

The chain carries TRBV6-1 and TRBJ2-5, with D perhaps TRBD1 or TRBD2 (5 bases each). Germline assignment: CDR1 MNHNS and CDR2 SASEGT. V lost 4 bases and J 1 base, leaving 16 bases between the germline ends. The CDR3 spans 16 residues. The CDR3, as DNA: TGTGCCAGCAGTGGACTACGGGACCTTACCCAAGAGACCCAGTACTTC. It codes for CASSGLRDLTQETQYF.

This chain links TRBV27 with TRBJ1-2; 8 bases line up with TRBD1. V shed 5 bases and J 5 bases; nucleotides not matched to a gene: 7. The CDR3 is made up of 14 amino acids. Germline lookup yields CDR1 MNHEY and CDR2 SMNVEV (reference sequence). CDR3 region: CASSPGQERYGYTF. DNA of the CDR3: TGTGCCAGCAGTCCGGGACAGGAACGATATGGCTACACCTTC.

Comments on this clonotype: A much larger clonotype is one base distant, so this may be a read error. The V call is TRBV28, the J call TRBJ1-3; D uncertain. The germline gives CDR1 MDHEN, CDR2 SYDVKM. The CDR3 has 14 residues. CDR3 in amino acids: CASSLQVSGNTIHF. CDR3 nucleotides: TGTGCCAGCAGTTTACAGGTCTCTGGAAACACCATACATTTT.